This is a list of T cell receptor beta chains from one sample in a study of blood T cell repertoires in COVID-19. Assay: immunoSEQ multiplex PCR; the TCRdb copy retains only in-frame clones and omits some. The table includes roughly 150,000 clones, 84% detected once. The specimen was peripheral blood. The source of these receptors is a woman aged 50 to 60 in a cohort sampled during active or convalescent COVID-19. Each CDR3 is given with its conserved first and last residue. The D gene is left open where the match is weak. The size of a clone is reported for some rows only, either as once, few or many, or as a class for expanded clones.

j_gene: TRBJ1-5
abundance: once
d_gene: -
v_gene: TRBV4-1
len: 14
CDR3aa: CASSTPGDFRPQHF
CDR3nt: TGCGCCAGCAGTACACCGGGGGACTTCAGGCCCCAGCATTTT

j_gene: TRBJ1-4
abundance: -
d_gene: -
v_gene: TRBV7-9
len: 15
CDR3aa: CASQNTQGLGEKLFF
CDR3nt: TGTGCCAGCCAAAACACGCAGGGGCTAGGCGAAAAACTGTTTTTT

j_gene: TRBJ1-3
abundance: -
d_gene: -
v_gene: TRBV6-6
len: 14
CDR3aa: CASRSTGTGNTIYF
CDR3nt: TGTGCCAGCAGGAGCACAGGGACTGGAAACACCATATATTTT

j_gene: TRBJ2-6
abundance: -
d_gene: -
v_gene: TRBV24-1
len: 15
CDR3aa: CATRPSGSGANVLTF
CDR3nt: TGTGCCACCCGTCCGAGCGGATCTGGGGCCAACGTCCTGACTTTC

j_gene: TRBJ2-7
abundance: -
d_gene: -
v_gene: TRBV2
len: 13
CDR3aa: CASSVHSSYEQYF
CDR3nt: TGTGCCAGCAGTGTACACAGCTCCTACGAGCAGTACTTC

j_gene: TRBJ2-1
abundance: -
d_gene: -
v_gene: TRBV4-1
len: 16
CDR3aa: CASSHRDWSSYNEQFF
CDR3nt: TGCGCCAGCAGCCACCGGGACTGGAGCTCCTACAATGAGCAGTTCTTC

j_gene: TRBJ2-3
abundance: -
d_gene: -
v_gene: TRBV14
len: 15
CDR3aa: CASSVLGSHTDTQYF
CDR3nt: TGTGCCAGCAGCGTTTTAGGGAGCCACACAGATACGCAGTATTTT

j_gene: TRBJ2-7
abundance: once
d_gene: TRBD1
v_gene: TRBV7-8
len: 16
CDR3aa: CASSSFGTGAAYEQYF
CDR3nt: TGTGCCAGCAGCTCCTTCGGGACAGGGGCAGCCTACGAGCAGTACTTC

j_gene: TRBJ2-2
abundance: -
d_gene: -
v_gene: TRBV5-1
len: 15
CDR3aa: CASSLQGGSTGELFF
CDR3nt: TGCGCCAGCAGCTTGCAGGGAGGTAGCACCGGGGAGCTGTTTTTT

j_gene: TRBJ1-4
abundance: -
d_gene: TRBD1
v_gene: TRBV12-5
len: 15
CDR3aa: CASGLGTATNEKLFF
CDR3nt: TGTGCTAGTGGTTTAGGGACAGCAACTAATGAAAAACTGTTTTTT

j_gene: TRBJ1-2
abundance: once
d_gene: -
v_gene: TRBV6-5
len: 13
CDR3aa: CASSPKGNYGYTF
CDR3nt: TGTGCCAGCAGTCCGAAGGGGAACTATGGCTACACCTTC

j_gene: TRBJ2-7
abundance: -
d_gene: -
v_gene: TRBV7-2
len: 17
CDR3aa: CASSLVGGRNGYYEQYF
CDR3nt: TGTGCCAGCAGCTTGGTCGGGGGAAGGAACGGATACTACGAGCAGTACTTC

j_gene: TRBJ1-4
abundance: -
d_gene: -
v_gene: TRBV7-9
len: 15
CDR3aa: CASSEGTGSNEKLFF
CDR3nt: TGTGCCAGCAGCGAAGGCACAGGGTCTAATGAAAAACTGTTTTTT

j_gene: TRBJ1-2
abundance: few
d_gene: -
v_gene: TRBV7-9
len: 11
CDR3aa: CASSSEGTYTF
CDR3nt: TGTGCCAGCAGCTCCGAGGGCACCTACACCTTC

j_gene: TRBJ2-1
abundance: -
d_gene: TRBD1
v_gene: TRBV25-1
len: 14
CDR3aa: CASMGTGKYNEQFF
CDR3nt: TGTGCCAGCATGGGGACAGGTAAATACAATGAGCAGTTCTTC

j_gene: TRBJ1-2
abundance: -
d_gene: -
v_gene: TRBV24-1
len: 14
CDR3aa: CATSDLTFNYGYTF
CDR3nt: TGTGCCACCAGTGATTTGACATTTAACTATGGCTACACCTTC

j_gene: TRBJ2-2
abundance: -
d_gene: TRBD1
v_gene: TRBV6-4
len: 11
CDR3aa: CARQTGGELFF
CDR3nt: TGTGCCAGACAGACAGGGGGCGAGCTGTTTTTT

j_gene: TRBJ1-1
abundance: -
d_gene: TRBD1
v_gene: TRBV29-1
len: 15
CDR3aa: CSVRQTGTGVTEAFF
CDR3nt: TGCAGCGTCCGACAAACGGGTACAGGGGTCACTGAAGCTTTCTTT

j_gene: TRBJ2-1
abundance: -
d_gene: TRBD2
v_gene: TRBV4-2
len: 17
CDR3aa: CASSPDGLAGGLDEQFF
CDR3nt: TGTGCCAGCAGCCCGGATGGTCTGGCGGGGGGGCTTGATGAGCAGTTCTTC

j_gene: TRBJ1-2
abundance: -
d_gene: -
v_gene: TRBV3-1/TRBV3-2
len: 13
CDR3aa: CASSQGASGGYTF
CDR3nt: TGTGCCAGCAGCCAAGGTGCTTCGGGTGGCTACACCTTC

j_gene: TRBJ1-2
abundance: -
d_gene: TRBD1
v_gene: TRBV9
len: 15
CDR3aa: CASSVGTAANYGYTF
CDR3nt: TGTGCCAGCAGCGTTGGGACAGCTGCTAACTATGGCTACACCTTC

j_gene: TRBJ2-7
abundance: -
d_gene: -
v_gene: TRBV29-1
len: 14
CDR3aa: CSVGLLDSVYEQYF
CDR3nt: TGCAGCGTGGGTCTCCTGGACAGCGTCTACGAGCAGTACTTC

j_gene: TRBJ1-3
abundance: -
d_gene: -
v_gene: TRBV3-1/TRBV3-2
len: 14
CDR3aa: CASSLQGSRNTIYF
CDR3nt: TGTGCCAGCAGCCTACAGGGTTCGAGAAACACCATATATTTT

j_gene: TRBJ1-2
abundance: -
d_gene: TRBD1
v_gene: TRBV12-3/TRBV12-4
len: 11
CDR3aa: CATRTGASYTF
CDR3nt: TGTGCCACCCGGACAGGGGCGAGCTACACCTTC

j_gene: TRBJ1-1
abundance: -
d_gene: TRBD1
v_gene: TRBV11-2
len: 14
CDR3aa: CASSLTGAHTEAFF
CDR3nt: TGTGCCAGCAGCTTGACAGGGGCCCACACTGAAGCTTTCTTT

j_gene: TRBJ2-5
abundance: few
d_gene: TRBD2
v_gene: TRBV5-4
len: 16
CDR3aa: CASSGAGGRSQETQYF
CDR3nt: TGTGCCAGCAGCGGGGCGGGGGGCCGGTCCCAAGAGACCCAGTACTTC

j_gene: TRBJ1-4
abundance: -
d_gene: -
v_gene: TRBV24-1
len: 14
CDR3aa: CATSERQVREKLFF
CDR3nt: TGTGCCACCAGTGAACGACAGGTTCGCGAAAAACTGTTTTTT

j_gene: TRBJ1-1
abundance: -
d_gene: -
v_gene: TRBV24-1
len: 15
CDR3aa: CATSGGAGLNTEAFF
CDR3nt: TGTGCCACCTCGGGGGGTGCGGGCCTGAACACTGAAGCTTTCTTT